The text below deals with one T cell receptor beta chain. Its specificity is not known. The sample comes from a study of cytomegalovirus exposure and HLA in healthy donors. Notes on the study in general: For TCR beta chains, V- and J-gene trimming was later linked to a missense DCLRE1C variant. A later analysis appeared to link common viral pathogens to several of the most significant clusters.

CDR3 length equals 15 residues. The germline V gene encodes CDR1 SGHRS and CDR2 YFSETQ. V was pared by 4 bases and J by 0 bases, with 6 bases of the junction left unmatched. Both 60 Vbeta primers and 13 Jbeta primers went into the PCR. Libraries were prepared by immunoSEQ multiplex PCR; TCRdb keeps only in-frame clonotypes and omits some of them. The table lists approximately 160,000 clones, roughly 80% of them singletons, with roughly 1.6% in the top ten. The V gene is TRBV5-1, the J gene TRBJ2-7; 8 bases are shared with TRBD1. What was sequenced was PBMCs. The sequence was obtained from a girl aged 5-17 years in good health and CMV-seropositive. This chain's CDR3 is CASSRTGPPSYEQYF. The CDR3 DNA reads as TGCGCCAGCAGCCGGACAGGGCCACCCTCCTACGAGCAGTACTTC.